This TCR beta chain was captured by sequencing in a study of post-analysis software for immune sequencing data. Study outcomes and limitations: Controls showed significantly higher normalized Chao1 diversity than did multiple sclerosis patients. Those samples that were prepared in the same batch co-clustered strongly by F measure. Higher frequency in patients than in controls was seen for roughly five TRBV segments, with TRBV5-6, TRBV5-1 and TRBV20-1 among them.

Unmatched junction bases numbered 10, after V lost 6 bases and J lost 5 bases. Per germline, CDR1 DFQATT and CDR2 SNEGSKA (reference sequence). There are 14 residues in the CDR3. Prepared TCR beta cDNA libraries contained unique molecular identifiers. It was from about 0.94 to 9.7 million T cells that some 460,000 cDNA molecules came. TCRdb analysed the PCR reads with MiXCR anew, one entry per CDR3 protein. The sample contains 400,000 to 500,000 distinct CDR3 sequences, 30% to 45% of which appear only once. With regard to this clonotype: Its antigen is undetermined.

This TCR was recovered from a girl aged 2-15 years with multiple sclerosis. Sequenced material: blood. The chain is built from TRBV20-1 and TRBJ1-5; 7 positions agree with TRBD1. The CDR3 DNA sequence: TGCAGTGCCGAAAGGGGGCGAGGTGATCAGCCCCAGCATTTT. This sequence encodes CSAERGRGDQPQHF.